This TCR beta chain was documented in a study of cytomegalovirus exposure and HLA in healthy donors. General study findings and limits: Being indistinguishable, some V segments were excluded, TRBV6-2 and TRBV6-3 among them. The classifier reportedly diagnosed cytomegalovirus status with high specificity and sensitivity. Across donors, sequencing depth was assumed by presence/absence analyses to be roughly uniform. Per a later analysis, HLA-associated TCR beta chains showed more clonal expansion than other, equally common TCR beta chains.

Note on this clone: Its antigen is unidentified.

60 Vbeta and 13 Jbeta primers were used in PCR. Clones were read by immunoSEQ multiplex PCR, and TCRdb kept only the in-frame ones, dropping some. This repertoire includes about 140,000 clones. V lost 2 bases and J lost 3; bases outside the gene matches: 3. Germline CDR1 and CDR2: SGHDT and YYEEEE. This CDR3 region has 14 residues. This chain links TRBV5-6 with TRBJ1-2, with 8 bases matching TRBD1. The clonotype was recovered from a man aged 40-50 years in good health and CMV-seronegative. The sample comprised PBMCs. The CDR3 DNA reads TGTGCCAGCAGCTTACAGGGGGGAGACTATGGCTACACCTTC. This translates into CASSLQGGDYGYTF.